These 32 T cell receptor beta chains were sequenced from one sample in a study of blood T cells in healthy people across ages (dated by TCRdb to 2013 to 2016). The library was made by 5' RACE. Instrument on record: Illumina HiSeq 2500. A second PCR of about 6 to 12 cycles was performed with a sample-barcoded 5' primer and a J-beta primer mix. The raw public data were reprocessed by TCRdb itself: fastp quality trimming at Q25, MiXCR clonotype calling, in-frame beta chains only. One record per CDR3 amino acid sequence lists the most common genes and DNA. The sample yields about 1.6 million distinct CDR3 sequences; approximately 32% were counted once. The ten most abundant clones make up roughly 12% of the sample. Specimen: blood. These TCRs come from a woman under 40 in good health.

V usage is TRBV11-2 and J usage is TRBJ1-4, with D perhaps TRBD1 (6 bases). Trimming pared 5 bases from V and 8 bases from J, leaving 24 bases between. The CDR3 runs to 17 residues. Germline CDR1 reads SGHAT; CDR2 reads FQNNGV. CDR3 coding DNA: TGTGCCAGCAGCCCTCTATCGAGGCGGGGGGCGGAGGAAAAACTGTTTTTT. Translation: CASSPLSRRGAEEKLFF.

The V and J genes are TRBV6-5 and TRBJ1-2; tentative D call: TRBD1 (5 bases). V lost 4 bases and J lost 3, with 12 bases in between. The CDR3 totals 14 residues. In germline, CDR1 is MNHEY, CDR2 SVGAGI. The CDR3 coding sequence is TGTGCCAGCAGTTGGGACCCGACGGACTATGGCTACACCTTC. It encodes CASSWDPTDYGYTF.

The chain couples TRBV6-1 to TRBJ2-6; D is possibly TRBD1 (6 bases). Trimming cost V 10 bases and J 1 base, with 20 bases left between them. CDR1 and CDR2 (germline): MNHNS, SASEGT. The CDR3 spans 17 residues. The CDR3 nucleotides read TGTGCCACCTTGATAGACAGGCTCACGTCTGGGGCCAACGTCCTGACTTTC. Protein: CATLIDRLTSGANVLTF.

Remarks on this clonotype: Relative to the germline gene, one junction end is altered; a read error may explain this. The J gene is TRBJ2-7, the V gene TRBV7-9, with D perhaps TRBD1 (6 bases). Germline-derived CDR1 and CDR2 are SEHNR and FQNEAQ (reference sequence). The CDR3 length is 14 residues. CDR3 in DNA: TGTGCCAGCAGCCCACGGACAGCCTCCTACGGGCAGTACTTC. Translation: CASSPRTASYGQYF.

V is TRBV28 and J is TRBJ2-5; a possible D gene is TRBD2 (6 bases). The V and J ends lost 5 bases and 3 bases respectively, with 22 bases between them. Germline CDR1 is MDHEN and CDR2 is SYDVKM. This CDR3 contains 17 residues. CDR3 in DNA: TGTGCCAGCAGTACAAATTGGGAGGTTGGGCAAGAAGAGACCCAGTACTTC. Translation: CASSTNWEVGQEETQYF.

In its sample, this clonotype was seen a few times. The CDR3 nucleotides are TGTGCCAGCAGTCAGACTAGCGGGAGGAGGGGTGAGCAGTTCTTC. This encodes CASSQTSGRRGEQFF. The chain carries TRBV6-5 and TRBJ2-1; 13 bases are shared with TRBD2. The CDR3 runs to 15 residues. Germline assignment: CDR1 MNHEY and CDR2 SVGAGI. The J segment lost 9 bases and the V segment lost 5 bases, leaving 7 bases of the junction unmatched.

In this sample, this clonotype turned up a few times. This chain uses TRBV6-1 with TRBJ1-2; D perhaps matches TRBD1 (6 bases). The CDR3 extends over 16 amino acids. The V end was cut by 2 bases, the J end by 5 bases, with 18 bases between. In germline, CDR1 is MNHNS, CDR2 SASEGT. CDR3 loop: CASSEIGGDARYGYTF. The CDR3 DNA reads TGTGCCAGCAGTGAAATCGGGGGCGACGCCCGATATGGCTACACCTTC.

Concerning this clonotype: Compared with germline, one end of the junction differs, possibly owing to a read error. This chain uses TRBV29-1 with TRBJ2-3; D perhaps matches TRBD2 (6 bases). This CDR3 is 14 amino acids long. In germline, CDR1 is SQVTM, CDR2 ANQGSEA. For the CDR3, the DNA is TGCAGCGTTGAAGATGGGGAGGAGCCAGACACGCAGTATTTT. Translated, it gives CSVEDGEEPDTQYF.

V gene TRBV10-3 combines with J gene TRBJ2-7, with a possible D match to TRBD1 (6 bases). The CDR3 contains 13 residues. Looked up from germline, CDR1 is ENHRY and CDR2 is SYGVKD. V was clipped by 5 bases and J by 6 bases, with 14 bases between them. The CDR3 spells CAISQKQGPEQYF. The DNA of the CDR3 is TGTGCCATCAGTCAAAAACAGGGCCCCGAGCAGTACTTC.

The V gene is TRBV20-1, the J gene TRBJ1-4, with a weak D call TRBD1 (6 bases). Germline V gives CDR1 DFQATT, CDR2 SNEGSKA (reference sequence). The CDR3 has 13 residues. This CDR3 is CTGRTDPNEKLFF. The CDR3 DNA sequence: TGCACCGGTAGGACAGACCCCAATGAAAAACTGTTTTTT.

The chain recombines TRBV2 with TRBJ2-5; D is ambiguous. Germline V gene data show CDR1 as SNHLY and CDR2 as FYNNEI. Trimming shortened V by 2 bases and J by 7 bases, and 8 bases separated the two germline ends. The CDR3 has 12 residues. CDR3 nucleotides: TGTGCCAGCAGTGAAATCAGTGGGACCCAGTACTTC. This gives the protein CASSEISGTQYF.

This chain links TRBV2 with TRBJ2-3; 7 nucleotides align to TRBD1. Germline trimming cut 2 bases from V and 7 bases from J; bases unmatched to any gene: 18. The CDR3 consists of 18 residues. Germline assignment: CDR1 SNHLY and CDR2 FYNNEI. The CDR3: CASSEPQDRVPRENTQYF. The CDR3 DNA sequence: TGTGCCAGCAGTGAACCCCAAGACAGGGTCCCAAGAGAGAATACGCAGTATTTT.

This clonotype was seen a handful of times. The V and J genes are TRBV6-2 or TRBV6-3 and TRBJ2-7, with 8 bases identical to TRBD2. Germline lookup yields CDR1 MNHEY and CDR2 SVGEGT. This CDR3 comprises 15 residues. V dropped 6 bases and J dropped 3; count of bases not matched to a gene: 10. The CDR3 here is CASRSFRTSLYEQYF. In DNA form, the CDR3 reads TGTGCCAGCAGATCATTTCGGACTAGCCTCTACGAGCAGTACTTC.

This clonotype has ten or more counts. The chain couples TRBV9 to TRBJ2-1; D is perhaps TRBD2 (5 bases). The CDR3 runs 13 residues. Germline assignment: CDR1 SGDLS and CDR2 YYNGEE. Trimming removed 1 base from V and 10 bases from J, with 12 bases in between. CDR3 region: CASSVPGGWEQFF. Written as DNA, the CDR3 is TGTGCCAGCAGCGTACCTGGAGGATGGGAGCAGTTCTTC.

This chain connects TRBV18 to TRBJ2-7; D is undetermined. The CDR3 spans 15 residues. The V end lost 0 bases, the J end lost 3 bases, and 12 bases lay between the germline ends. The germline V gene has CDR1 KGHSH and CDR2 LQKENI. The CDR3 reads CASSPPGHSSYEQYF. CDR3 nucleotide sequence: TGTGCCAGCTCACCACCTGGTCACAGCAGCTACGAGCAGTACTTC.

As concerns this clonotype: Since a much larger clone is just one base distant, this may be a read error. V gene TRBV4-1 combines with J gene TRBJ2-7; TRBD1 matches at 8 bases. The CDR3 is made up of 14 amino acids. Germline CDR1 MGHRA, CDR2 YSYEKL. The CDR3 here is CASGHGQGSYEQYF. The CDR3 nucleotides read TGCGCCAGCGGCCACGGACAGGGAAGCTACGAGCAGTACTTC.

The genes are TRBV12-3 or TRBV12-4 and TRBJ1-2; a weak D match, TRBD1 (5 bases). The V and J ends lost 6 bases and 3 bases respectively, with 17 bases between them. The CDR3 is 15 residues long. The CDR3 here is CASSGGIWGDYGYTF. The CDR3 region has the DNA TGTGCCAGCAGCGGGGGGATATGGGGGGACTATGGCTACACCTTC.

This chain connects TRBV5-1 to TRBJ2-4; D gene unclear. CDR1 SGHRS and CDR2 YFSETQ come from the germline V gene. The V and J ends lost 4 bases and 14 bases respectively, with 13 bases between them. CDR3 size: 11 residues. CDR3 amino acids: CASSERNEKYF. CDR3 DNA: TGCGCCAGCAGCGAAAGAAACGAGAAGTACTTC. Based on the CDR3 plus reference TRBV5-1 and TRBJ2-4, the full variable domain is KAGVTQTPRYLIKTRGQQVTLSCSPISGHRSVSWYQQTPGQGLQFLFEYFSETQRNKGNFPGRFSGRQFSNSRSEMNVSTLELGDSALYLCASSERNEKYFGAGTRLSVL.

This clonotype occurred many times. The J gene is TRBJ2-6, the V gene TRBV5-1; D tentatively fits TRBD1 or TRBD2 (6 bases each). The V end lost 4 bases, the J end lost 3 bases, and 14 bases lay between the germline ends. Germline V gene sequence: CDR1 SGHRS, CDR2 YFSETQ. The CDR3 length is 16 residues. CDR3 sequence reads: CASSELQGLGANVLTF. CDR3 coding DNA: TGCGCCAGCAGCGAACTACAGGGACTTGGGGCCAACGTCCTGACTTTC.

The chain combines TRBV20-1 with TRBJ2-1; 7 nucleotides agree with TRBD2. Germline V gives CDR1 DFQATT, CDR2 SNEGSKA (reference sequence). V lost 0 bases and J lost 6; bases outside the gene matches: 5. This CDR3 comprises 14 residues. The CDR3 DNA reads TGCAGTGCTAGAGACCCTAGCGGCCCCAATGAGCAGTTCTTC. Residues: CSARDPSGPNEQFF.

The CDR3 region is CASRPFAGAGAYEQYF. Written as DNA, the CDR3 is TGTGCCAGCAGACCTTTCGCCGGGGCGGGGGCCTACGAGCAGTACTTC. The chain carries TRBV6-2 or TRBV6-3 and TRBJ2-7; 7 bases align to TRBD2. Germline CDR1 reads MNHEY; CDR2 reads SVGEGT. The CDR3 has 16 residues. Trimming cost V 6 bases and J 2 bases; bases outside gene matches: 13.

V and J are TRBV6-2 or TRBV6-3 and TRBJ2-7; D possibly corresponds to TRBD2 (6 bases). Germline CDR1 reads MNHEY; CDR2 reads SVGEGT. The CDR3 has 13 residues. Trimming removed 5 bases at V and 3 bases at J, with 11 bases between. As DNA, the CDR3 is TGTGCCAGCAGTCGGCGAGCGGGCTACGAGCAGTACTTC. This codes for CASSRRAGYEQYF.

About this clonotype: Because the CDR3's place on the DNA is in doubt, the DNA is left out and the CDR3 is given as listed by TCRdb. CDR3 loop: CSAGGENYGCTF. The V gene is TRBV29-1, the J gene TRBJ1-2; no check of the table's D call, TRBD1, against the DNA was made. The CDR3 is 12 residues long, counting both termini. In germline, CDR1 is SQVTM, CDR2 ANQGSEA.

This clonotype was found a few times. J is TRBJ2-5 and V is TRBV13; D might be TRBD1 (5 bases). The germline V gene encodes CDR1 PRHDT and CDR2 FYEKMQ (reference sequence). The V and J ends lost 3 bases and 1 base respectively, with 9 bases between them. This CDR3 is 14 amino acids long. CDR3 protein: CASSFDRSQETQYF. Written as DNA, the CDR3 is TGTGCCAGCAGCTTCGACAGATCCCAAGAGACCCAGTACTTC.

The rearrangement links TRBV4-1 to TRBJ1-3, with D possibly being TRBD1 (5 bases). Germline CDR1 is MGHRA and CDR2 is YSYEKL. The CDR3 runs to 16 residues. Trimming cost V 2 bases and J 5 bases, with 16 bases left between them. CDR3 region: CASSQQGIAVRNTIYF. The CDR3 nucleotides read TGCGCCAGCAGCCAACAGGGTATCGCCGTGAGAAACACCATATATTTT.

The rearrangement joins TRBV28 to TRBJ2-4, with 7 nucleotides matching TRBD1. The J segment lost 6 bases and the V segment lost 5 bases, leaving 10 bases of the junction unmatched. The germline V gene encodes CDR1 MDHEN and CDR2 SYDVKM. The CDR3 sequence is 15 residues long. CDR3 sequence (DNA): TGTGCCAGCAGTGGCCGGGACAGCTTTCCAAACATTCAGTACTTC. Amino acid sequence: CASSGRDSFPNIQYF.

Points on this clonotype: A read error may explain this, as a much larger clone is one base away. This sequence joins TRBV3-1 and TRBJ2-5; weak D call: TRBD1 (5 bases). The CDR3 length is 13 residues. Germline V gene sequence: CDR1 LGHDT, CDR2 YNNKEL (reference sequence). V was trimmed by 6 bases and J by 11 bases, leaving 19 bases between them. Written as DNA, the CDR3 is TGTGCCAGCAGGATGACAGTGGGCTACAAGCAGTACTTC. Its protein is CASRMTVGYKQYF.

Remarks on this clonotype: One junction end disagrees with the germline gene, perhaps due to a read error. The V and J genes are TRBV15 and TRBJ1-5; TRBD1 might be the D (5 bases). The CDR3 extends over 16 amino acids. Looked up from germline, CDR1 is LNHNV and CDR2 is YYDKDF (reference sequence). The CDR3 sequence is CATSGDRDLMGQPQHF. The CDR3 nucleotides are TGTGCCACCAGCGGAGATCGGGACCTAATGGGTCAGCCCCAGCATTTT.

The table lists this clonotype with many counts. The chain links TRBV12-3 or TRBV12-4 to TRBJ2-7; D call uncertain. The CDR3 contains 12 residues. Trimming took 7 bases from V and 2 from J, leaving 9 bases between them. This chain's CDR3 is CASTLETYEQYF. The CDR3 bases are TGTGCCAGCACCCTAGAGACCTACGAGCAGTACTTC.

This chain connects TRBV3-1 to TRBJ2-5, with TRBD2 matching 12 bases. The end of the DNA fits TRBJ2-7 better, so the J call may be wrong. From germline, CDR1 is LGHDT and CDR2 YNNKEL (reference sequence). The CDR3 totals 17 residues. This chain's CDR3 is CASSQGPPGLAGSEQYF. For the CDR3, the DNA is TGTGCCAGCAGCCAAGGTCCACCGGGACTAGCGGGCAGCGAGCAGTACTTC.

This clonotype was detected ten times or more. CDR3 bases: TGTGCCAGCAGTTTATACGGGGGCAATCAGCCCCAGCATTTT. Encoded protein: CASSLYGGNQPQHF. The rearrangement links TRBV27 to TRBJ1-5; D uncertain. Trimming pared 1 base from V and 2 bases from J, leaving 6 bases between. Germline V gene lookup returns CDR1 MNHEY and CDR2 SMNVEV (reference sequence). CDR3 length equals 14 residues.

This clonotype was counted between two and nine times. The rearrangement uses TRBV9 and TRBJ1-4; a weak D match, TRBD1 (5 bases). Trimming stripped 3 bases from V and 0 bases from J, with 15 bases between. This CDR3 has 17 amino acids. Germline CDR1 is SGDLS and CDR2 is YYNGEE. CDR3 DNA sequence: TGTGCCAGCAGCGAGGCCCTAGACAGCGCAACTAATGAAAAACTGTTTTTT. Translated, it gives CASSEALDSATNEKLFF.